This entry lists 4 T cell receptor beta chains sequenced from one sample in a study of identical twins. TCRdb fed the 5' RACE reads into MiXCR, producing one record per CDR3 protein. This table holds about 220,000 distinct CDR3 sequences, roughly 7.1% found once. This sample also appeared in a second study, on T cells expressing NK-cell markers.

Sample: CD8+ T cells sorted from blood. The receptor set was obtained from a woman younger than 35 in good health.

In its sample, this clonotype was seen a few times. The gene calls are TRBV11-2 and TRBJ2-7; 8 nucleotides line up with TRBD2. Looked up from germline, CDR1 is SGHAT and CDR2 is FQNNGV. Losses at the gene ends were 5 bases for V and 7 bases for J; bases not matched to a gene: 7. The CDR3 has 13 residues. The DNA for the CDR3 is TGTGCCAGCAGCACTGGGACTAGATGGGAGCAGTACTTC. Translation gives CASSTGTRWEQYF.

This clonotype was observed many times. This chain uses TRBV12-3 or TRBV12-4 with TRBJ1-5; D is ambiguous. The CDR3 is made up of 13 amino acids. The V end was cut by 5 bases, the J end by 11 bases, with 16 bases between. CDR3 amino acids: CASSGPRIVSQHF. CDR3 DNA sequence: TGTGCCAGCAGTGGACCTCGTATAGTATCCCAGCATTTT.

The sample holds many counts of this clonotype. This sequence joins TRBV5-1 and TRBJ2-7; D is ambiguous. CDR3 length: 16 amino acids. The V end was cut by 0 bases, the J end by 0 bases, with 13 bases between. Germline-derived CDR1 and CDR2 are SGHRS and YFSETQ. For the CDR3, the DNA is TGCGCCAGCAGCTTGGCCCCCGTCAGGAGCTCCTACGAGCAGTACTTC. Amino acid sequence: CASSLAPVRSSYEQYF.

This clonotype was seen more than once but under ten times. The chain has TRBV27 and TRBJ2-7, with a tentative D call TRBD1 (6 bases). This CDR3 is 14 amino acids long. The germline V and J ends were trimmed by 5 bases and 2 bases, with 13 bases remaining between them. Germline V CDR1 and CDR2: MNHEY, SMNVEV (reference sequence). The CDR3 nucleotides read TGTGCCAGCAGTCGCGGACAGAGAACCTACGAGCAGTACTTC. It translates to CASSRGQRTYEQYF.